This TCR beta chain was sequenced for a study of blood T cells in healthy people across ages. General study results and limits: Researchers judged that diversity estimates from one million T cells fell short of true values.

All donors came from Russia, were Caucasian and healthy, and spanned ages roughly 6 to 95. Collection of 8.5 to 10 milliliters of peripheral blood was performed for each donor. Germline CDR1 LNHDA, CDR2 SQIVND (reference sequence). V lost 5 bases and J lost 4, with 14 bases in between. CDR3 length: 14 residues. Primers used in a second PCR of roughly 6 to 11 cycles were a sample-barcoded 5' primer and a J-beta primer mix. TCRdb re-called the 5' RACE reads through MiXCR, storing one row per CDR3 protein. The sample shows 1.5 million to 2 million distinct CDR3 sequences, roughly 43% of them seen only once. As for this clonotype: Its antigen is still unknown.

The receptor was isolated from a human donor in good health. The chain is built from TRBV19 and TRBJ1-2; D possibly corresponds to TRBD1 (5 bases). The sequenced sample consisted of blood. In DNA, the CDR3 is TGTGCCAGTAGTGGAGACAGTCTAACCTATGGCTACACCTTC. Its translation is CASSGDSLTYGYTF.